The 5 T cell receptor beta chains below come from one sample, sequenced in a study of blood T cell repertoires in COVID-19 (dated by TCRdb to about 2020). The library relied on the immunoSEQ multiplex PCR assay. The clones in this table, taken by TCRdb from immuneACCESS, are in-frame only. Not every clone is retained; where verified, under half of the shortfall comes from an unresolved V gene, and the cause of the rest is unknown. In all, the sample holds around 47,000 clones, and around four fifths of those were seen once. Of the sample, 5.5% to 7.5% is held by the ten largest clones. Sequencing was carried out using peripheral blood. These TCRs come from a man in his 70s with active COVID-19.

This rearrangement joins TRBV3-1 (or the pseudogene TRBV3-2) to TRBJ2-2, with 7 bases fitting TRBD1. This CDR3 is 14 amino acids long. Germline trimming cut 4 bases from V and 5 bases from J; bases unmatched to any gene: 4. The germline V gene encodes CDR1 LGHDT and CDR2 YNNKEL (reference sequence). CDR3 amino acids: CASSPGQPTGELFF. CDR3 coding DNA: TGTGCCAGCAGCCCGGGACAGCCAACCGGGGAGCTGTTTTTT.

The V and J genes are TRBV29-1 and TRBJ1-2, with TRBD1 matching over 7 bases. The germline V gene has CDR1 SQVTM and CDR2 ANQGSEA. The CDR3 covers 12 residues. The V segment lost 6 bases and the J segment 13 bases; nucleotides outside the gene matches: 14. CDR3 nucleotide sequence: TGCAGCGTATGGACAGGTGCAGGGTCCGGCACCTTC. This gives the protein CSVWTGAGSGTF.

The chain joins TRBV18 to TRBJ2-1, with 8 bases lining up with TRBD1. J was trimmed by 0 bases and V by 6 bases; bases with no gene match: 4. CDR1 KGHSH and CDR2 LQKENI come from the germline V gene. The CDR3 runs to 15 residues. The CDR3 coding sequence is TGTGCCAGCTCCCCTGACAGGGGCTCCTACAATGAGCAGTTCTTC. Its protein product is CASSPDRGSYNEQFF.

The chain is built from TRBV29-1 and TRBJ1-1, with 10 bases lining up with TRBD1. The germline gives CDR1 SQVTM, CDR2 ANQGSEA. Trimming removed 7 bases from V and 4 bases from J; junction bases left unmatched: 15. The CDR3 covers 16 residues. The CDR3 DNA reads TGCAGCGCCGAAGGCTCCCCGGGACAGGGGACCACTGAAGCTTTCTTT. This sequence encodes CSAEGSPGQGTTEAFF.

With regard to this clone: The CDR3 end shows no conserved phenylalanine or tryptophan, and so a read error is likely. It is unclear where the CDR3 begins or ends on the DNA, so no DNA is shown, and the CDR3 is as TCRdb lists it. The CDR3 loop is CASRVETGQMIL. The chain links TRBV27 to TRBJ1-1; the D call in the table, TRBD1, was not verified against the DNA. The CDR3 sequence runs 12 residues, both termini included. Germline CDR1 MNHEY, CDR2 SMNVEV (reference sequence).